This T cell receptor beta chain was identified in a study of PD-1 blockade in classical Hodgkin lymphoma. Sequenced by immunoSEQ multiplex PCR; TCRdb stores in-frame clones only, minus some. The table shows about 5,200 clones, with roughly nine tenths occurring only once. Study outcomes and limitations: Baseline TCR diversity was reportedly lower in newly diagnosed patients than healthy donors.

The V end was cut by 8 bases, the J end by 0 bases, with 10 bases between. CDR3 length: 13 residues. The germline gives CDR1 ENHRY, CDR2 SYGVKD. As to this clone: Its antigen remains unidentified.

Time point of the sample: newly diagnosed, previously untreated cHL patient sample. From thawed PBMCs, magnetic negative selection was used to isolate the CD8+ T cells. The chain couples TRBV10-3 to TRBJ1-1; tentative D call: TRBD1 (6 bases). This clonotype originated in a human donor with classical Hodgkin lymphoma. Sequenced sample: CD8+ T cells from blood. CDR3 bases: TGTGCCATCCTGGACAGCCTGAACACTGAAGCTTTCTTT. Protein product: CAILDSLNTEAFF.